The 27 T cell receptor beta chains below were found in one sample sequenced in a study of blood T cells in healthy people across ages. A second roughly 6 to 12 cycle PCR used barcoded and J-beta primers. One entry per CDR3 protein, called by TCRdb with MiXCR from the 5' RACE reads. The sample holds about a million distinct CDR3 sequences, roughly 52% seen once. Material for sequencing was blood. Receptors were obtained from a young man in good health.

The chain couples TRBV28 to TRBJ2-7; D may be TRBD2 (6 bases). CDR1 is MDHEN and CDR2 is SYDVKM in the germline V gene. Trimming left V 6 bases short and J 2 bases short, with 14 bases between. CDR3 length: 14 residues. This CDR3 is CASRRDELAYEQYF. Written as DNA, the CDR3 is TGTGCCAGCAGGCGGGACGAACTAGCCTACGAGCAGTACTTC.

This chain uses TRBV5-6 with TRBJ2-3; 7 nucleotides align to TRBD2. Germline V gene sequence: CDR1 SGHDT, CDR2 YYEEEE. J lost 2 bases, V lost 1 base, and 10 bases had no gene match. CDR3 size: 17 residues. CDR3 residues: CASSLRPSGVYTDTQYF. The CDR3 coding sequence is TGTGCCAGCAGCTTGCGGCCCAGCGGGGTGTACACAGATACGCAGTATTTT.

The chain employs TRBV30 and TRBJ2-1; 7 positions match TRBD2. The V segment lost 2 bases and the J segment 3 bases; nucleotides outside the gene matches: 4. The germline gives CDR1 GTSNPN, CDR2 SVGIG (reference sequence). The CDR3 has 14 residues. CDR3: CAWSHQRGYNEQFF. For the CDR3, the DNA is TGTGCCTGGAGTCACCAGCGGGGCTACAATGAGCAGTTCTTC.

CDR3 nucleotides: TGTGCCAGCAGCAAAGGGGACAGGGGGCGCGTCTATGGCTACACCTTC. Protein sequence: CASSKGDRGRVYGYTF. The chain combines TRBV21-1 with TRBJ1-2; the table's D call TRBD1 went unverified against the DNA. TRBV21-1 is classified as a pseudogene. The CDR3 has 16 residues.

The CDR3 here is CATSRGPGDEQYF. The CDR3 DNA follows: TGTGCCACCAGTAGGGGACCAGGCGACGAGCAGTACTTC. This chain links TRBV24-1 with TRBJ2-7; tentatively, D is TRBD1 or TRBD2 (5 bases each). Germline V lookup: CDR1 KGHDR, CDR2 SFDVKD. V was pared by 6 bases and J by 5 bases, with 13 bases between. The CDR3 covers 13 residues.

The rearrangement uses TRBV4-1 and TRBJ1-2; 7 nucleotides match TRBD1. The junction had 23 bases not matched to a gene; V was cut back by 2 bases and J by 5 bases. The CDR3 sequence is 20 residues long. From germline, CDR1 is MGHRA and CDR2 YSYEKL. The CDR3 sequence: CASSQSFEGTADIRAYGYTF. DNA for the CDR3: TGCGCCAGCAGCCAAAGCTTCGAAGGGACAGCGGACATCCGTGCTTATGGCTACACCTTC.

About this clonotype itself: A read error is possible here, since a much larger clone lies one base away. The gene calls are TRBV29-1 and TRBJ2-7; TRBD2 matches at 12 bases. With 6 bases clipped from V and 7 bases from J, the junction kept 13 bases outside the gene matches. The CDR3 is 15 amino acids. CDR1 is SQVTM, CDR2 ANQGSEA, per germline. In DNA form, the CDR3 reads TGCAGCGTGACTCGACTAGCGGGGGACTACAATGAGCAGTACTTC. Translating gives CSVTRLAGDYNEQYF.

This clonotype has a count of ten or more. The chain joins TRBV6-6 to TRBJ2-7, with a possible D match to TRBD1 (5 bases). The V gene lost 4 bases and the J gene lost 0 bases, with 10 bases spanning the gap. Germline values: CDR1 MNHNY, CDR2 SVGAGI (reference sequence). This CDR3 region has 14 residues. In nucleotides, the CDR3 is TGTGCCAGCAGTTTGGACATTTCCTCCTACGAGCAGTACTTC. The encoded protein is CASSLDISSYEQYF.

This clonotype occurred a few times. This chain connects TRBV29-1 to TRBJ1-5; 7 nucleotides line up with TRBD1. V trimming: 7 bases; J trimming: 3 bases; junction bases outside the gene matches: 6. Per the germline V gene, CDR1 is SQVTM and CDR2 is ANQGSEA. This CDR3 comprises 13 residues. As DNA, the CDR3 is TGCAGCGCTAAAGGACAGGACAATCAGCCCCAGCATTTT. Its translation is CSAKGQDNQPQHF.

The DNA for the CDR3 is TGTGCCAGCACCTCTTATCTAGGGGGTGGCACAGATACGCAGTATTTT. It is translated as CASTSYLGGGTDTQYF. The gene calls are TRBV7-2 and TRBJ2-3; D might be TRBD1 (6 bases). Per germline, CDR1 SGHTA and CDR2 FQGNSA. This CDR3 is 16 amino acids long. V was clipped by 7 bases and J by 1 base, with 18 bases between them.

The chain couples TRBV27 to TRBJ2-1; 10 nucleotides agree with TRBD2. With V trimmed by 2 bases and J by 15 bases, 13 bases remained unmatched. Looked up from germline, CDR1 is MNHEY and CDR2 is SMNVEV (reference sequence). The CDR3 runs 15 residues. This CDR3 is CASSLALAGAENRFF. CDR3 coding DNA: TGTGCCAGCAGTTTAGCGCTAGCGGGGGCCGAGAATAGGTTCTTC.

About this clonotype itself: Since a much larger clone is just one base distant, this may be a read error. The rearrangement uses TRBV29-1 and TRBJ2-4; 7 nucleotides agree with TRBD2. The J call may be faulty, since TRBJ2-7 better matches the DNA end. The CDR3 runs 14 residues. The germline V gene has CDR1 SQVTM and CDR2 ANQGSEA. In nucleotides, the CDR3 is TGCAGCGTCGCGCTGGGGCTAGCGGAGTGCGAGCAGTACTTC. Its translation is CSVALGLAECEQYF.

The CDR3 DNA reads as TGTGCCAGCAGTCCGGCGTCCGGACTCGGGACAAACATTCAGTACTTC. This translates into CASSPASGLGTNIQYF. The chain employs TRBV6-1 and TRBJ2-4; D tentatively fits TRBD1 or TRBD2 (5 bases each). The V end was cut by 5 bases, the J end by 6 bases, with 20 bases between. The CDR3 extends over 16 amino acids. Germline CDR1 reads MNHNS; CDR2 reads SASEGT.

The V call is TRBV15, the J call TRBJ1-4; no firm D call. This CDR3 region has 12 residues. The V gene's germline CDR1 is LNHNV and CDR2 YYDKDF (reference sequence). V was pared by 7 bases and J by 4 bases, with 7 bases between. DNA of the CDR3: TGTGCCACCACTACTTTTAATGAAAAACTGTTTTTT. It yields the protein CATTTFNEKLFF.

This clonotype appeared many times. The CDR3 reads CASTPEIEGSYEQYF. The CDR3 bases are TGTGCCAGCACCCCAGAGATTGAGGGGTCCTACGAGCAGTACTTC. J is TRBJ2-7 and V is TRBV6-5; D tentatively fits TRBD1 or TRBD2 (5 bases each). The CDR3 covers 15 residues. CDR1 is MNHEY, CDR2 SVGAGI, per germline. Trimming removed 7 bases from V and 1 base from J, with 17 bases in between.

This clonotype has more than one count but fewer than ten. The chain joins TRBV29-1 to TRBJ2-3; unclear D gene. V lost 2 bases and J lost 0, with 15 bases in between. CDR3 length equals 16 residues. Germline-derived CDR1 and CDR2 are SQVTM and ANQGSEA. The CDR3 here is CSVEPSSAVSTDTQYF. CDR3 in DNA: TGCAGCGTTGAACCAAGTTCGGCGGTGAGCACAGATACGCAGTATTTT.

This clonotype was found a few times. V and J are TRBV6-2 or TRBV6-3 and TRBJ2-3; possible D gene TRBD1, 6 bases. V was trimmed by 6 bases and J by 3 bases, leaving 16 bases between them. Germline CDR1 MNHEY, CDR2 SVGEGT. This CDR3 has 15 residues. CDR3 in amino acids: CASSRPGHLTDTQYF. The CDR3 region has the DNA TGTGCCAGCAGCCGCCCGGGACACCTTACAGATACGCAGTATTTT.

The V call is TRBV7-9, the J call TRBJ2-3, with TRBD1 identical over 8 bases. Germline values: CDR1 SEHNR, CDR2 FQNEAQ (reference sequence). The CDR3 covers 15 residues. V shed 1 base, J shed 4 bases, and the junction held 4 bases outside the gene matches. In DNA form, the CDR3 reads TGTGCCAGCAGCTTAGGCAGGGGGCCCGCAGATACGCAGTATTTT. Its protein product is CASSLGRGPADTQYF.

CDR3 sequence (DNA): TGTGCCAGCAGCGATGTCCCGGGACAGGGCCGACCAACCTTCGGCAATCAGCCCCAGCATTTT. This translates into CASSDVPGQGRPTFGNQPQHF. The chain joins TRBV14 to TRBJ1-5, with TRBD1 matching 9 bases. The CDR3 contains 21 residues. V was clipped by 5 bases and J by 2 bases; unmatched bases: 22. Germline assignment: CDR1 SGHDN and CDR2 FVKESK.

This clonotype was seen only a few times. V gene TRBV4-3 combines with J gene TRBJ2-3; D remains unclear. Germline assignment: CDR1 LGHNA and CDR2 YSLEER. This CDR3 comprises 13 residues. Trimming removed 4 bases from V and 5 bases from J, with 10 bases in between. CDR3 loop: CASSPGNGDTQYF. DNA of the CDR3: TGCGCCAGCAGCCCTGGAAACGGAGATACGCAGTATTTT.

Written as DNA, the CDR3 is TGTGCCTGGGGGGCAGGGGCGCAAGAGACCCAGTACTTC. It is translated as CAWGAGAQETQYF. This rearrangement joins TRBV30 to TRBJ2-5, with D possibly being TRBD1 (6 bases). V lost 5 bases and J 2 bases, leaving 12 bases between the germline ends. The germline gives CDR1 GTSNPN, CDR2 SVGIG (reference sequence). The CDR3 is made up of 13 amino acids.

The genes are TRBV4-1 and TRBJ1-4, with 11 positions matching TRBD1. After removal of 4 bases from V and 0 bases from J, the junction contained 13 bases not matched to a gene. There are 20 residues in the CDR3. The V gene's germline CDR1 is MGHRA and CDR2 YSYEKL. The CDR3 loop is CASSRQPGTGGPSTNEKLFF. CDR3 DNA: TGCGCCAGCAGCCGACAACCCGGGACAGGGGGGCCCTCAACTAATGAAAAACTGTTTTTT.

CDR3 loop: CASSQGGSRGGDTEAFF. Here the CDR3 DNA reads TGCGCCAGCAGCCAAGGTGGATCCCGTGGAGGGGACACTGAAGCTTTCTTT. The V and J genes are TRBV4-3 and TRBJ1-1, with a tentative D call TRBD1 (5 bases). The CDR3 is made up of 17 amino acids. Trimming cost V 1 base and J 3 bases, with 18 bases left between them. In germline, CDR1 is LGHNA, CDR2 YSLEER.

This clonotype was counted only a few times. At one end the junction does not follow the germline gene, possibly because of a read error. V is TRBV29-1 and J is TRBJ1-1; D gene ambiguous. CDR3 size: 11 residues. Germline V gene lookup returns CDR1 SQVTM and CDR2 ANQGSEA. The CDR3 spells CSVQDNTEAFF. DNA of the CDR3: TGCAGCGTTCAAGATAATACTGAAGCTTTCTTT.

In this sample, this clonotype turned up a few times. An end of the junction does not agree with germline; a read error may underlie this. The rearrangement links TRBV5-6 to TRBJ2-3, with TRBD1 matching 7 bases. CDR1 is SGHDT, CDR2 YYEEEE, per germline. CDR3 length: 14 amino acids. CDR3 coding DNA: TGTGCCACCAGCATGGGACAGCCCACAGATACGCAGTATTTT. Protein: CATSMGQPTDTQYF.

DNA for the CDR3: TGTGCCAGCAGCTACATCAGGGGTCAAGAGACCCAGTACTTC. Encoded protein: CASSYIRGQETQYF. The chain has TRBV11-1 and TRBJ2-5; tentatively, D is TRBD1 (6 bases). This CDR3 is built from 14 residues. Germline V gene data show CDR1 as SGHAT and CDR2 as FQDESV (reference sequence). Deletions cut 4 bases from V and 2 bases from J, with 11 bases between.

V is TRBV12-3 or TRBV12-4 and J is TRBJ2-5; 8 bases map to TRBD1. V was pared by 4 bases and J by 11 bases, with 15 bases of the junction left unmatched. This CDR3 spans 15 amino acids. The CDR3 DNA sequence: TGTGCCAGCAGTTCCCCGGGACAGGTTTTTGGAGAGCAGTACTTC. As protein: CASSSPGQVFGEQYF.